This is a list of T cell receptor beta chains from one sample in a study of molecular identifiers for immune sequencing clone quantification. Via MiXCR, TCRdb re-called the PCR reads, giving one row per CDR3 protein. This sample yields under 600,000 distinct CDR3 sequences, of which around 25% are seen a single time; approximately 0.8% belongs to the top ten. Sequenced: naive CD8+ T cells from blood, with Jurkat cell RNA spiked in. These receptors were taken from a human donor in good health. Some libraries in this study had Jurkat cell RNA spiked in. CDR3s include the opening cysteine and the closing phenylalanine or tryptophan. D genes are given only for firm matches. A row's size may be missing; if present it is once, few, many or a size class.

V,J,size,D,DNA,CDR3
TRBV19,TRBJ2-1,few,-,TGTGCCAGTAGTAGGGGGCGGCGCACCTACAATGAGCAGTTCTTC,CASSRGRRTYNEQFF
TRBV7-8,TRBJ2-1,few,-,TGTGCCAGCAGCTTAGCGCTCGGAAGCAGGAGCTCCTACAATGAGCAGTTCTTC,CASSLALGSRSSYNEQFF
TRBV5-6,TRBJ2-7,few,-,TGTGCCAGCAGCTTTGGGGAGAAGCACGAGCAGTACTTC,CASSFGEKHEQYF
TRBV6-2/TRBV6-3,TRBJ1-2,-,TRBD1,TGTGCCAGCAGATTAGGACAGGCCTATGGCTACACCTTC,CASRLGQAYGYTF
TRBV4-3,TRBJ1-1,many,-,TGCGCCAGCAGCCAAGATGGAGGGTACACTGAAGCTTTCTTT,CASSQDGGYTEAFF
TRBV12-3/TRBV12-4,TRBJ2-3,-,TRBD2,TGTGCCAGCAGTTTACAGCGGGGGAGCACAGATACGCAGTATTTT,CASSLQRGSTDTQYF
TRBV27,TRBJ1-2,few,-,TGTGCCAGCAGTTTTTCCCCCCCTGACAATAACTATGGCTACACCTTC,CASSFSPPDNNYGYTF
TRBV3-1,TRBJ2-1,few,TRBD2,TGTGCCAGCAGCCATGTGTACCGGGACTACTCCTACAATGAGCAGTTCTTC,CASSHVYRDYSYNEQFF
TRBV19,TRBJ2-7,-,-,TGTGCCAGTAGTAGCTTGGATCAGGGCTACGAGCAGTACTTC,CASSSLDQGYEQYF
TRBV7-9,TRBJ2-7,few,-,TGTGCCAGCAGCCCTCGTGGAGTGAGTCACTACGAGCAGTACTTC,CASSPRGVSHYEQYF
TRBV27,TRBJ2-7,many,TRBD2,TGTGCCAGCAGTTTGGGTACTAGCGGCCTAACCTACGAGCAGTACTTC,CASSLGTSGLTYEQYF
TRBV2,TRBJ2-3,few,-,TGTGCCAGCAGTGAATTAGGAAGGGGACTTGAAAGCACAGATACGCAGTATTTT,CASSELGRGLESTDTQYF
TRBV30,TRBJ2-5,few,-,TGTGCCTGGAGTTTCGTTTTCCAAGAGACCCAGTACTTC,CAWSFVFQETQYF
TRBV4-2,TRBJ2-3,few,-,TGTGCCAGCAGCCAAGATCCGTTAGCGGGCACAGATACGCAGTATTTT,CASSQDPLAGTDTQYF
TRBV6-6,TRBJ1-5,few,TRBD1,TGTGCCAGCAGTTATATAGGGACAGATAATCAGCCCCAGCATTTT,CASSYIGTDNQPQHF
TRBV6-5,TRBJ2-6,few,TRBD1,TGTGCCAGCATGGGACAGGGCTTATTCTCTGGGGCCAACGTCCTGACTTTC,CASMGQGLFSGANVLTF
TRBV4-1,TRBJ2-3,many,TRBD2,TGCGCCAGCAGCCAAGAGGTAGCGGGGGGAAGCACAGATACGCAGTATTTT,CASSQEVAGGSTDTQYF
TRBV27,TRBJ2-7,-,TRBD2,TGTGCCAGCAGTTTTGCCCCGCCACTAGCGGGGTACGAGCAGTACTTC,CASSFAPPLAGYEQYF
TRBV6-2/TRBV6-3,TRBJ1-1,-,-,TGTGCCAGCAGTTCGGTCAGGGCCGTAAAGACTGAAGCTTTCTTT,CASSSVRAVKTEAFF
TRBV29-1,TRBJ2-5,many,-,TGCAGCGCCCTGGGGGGCTGGCTAGAAAGAGAGACCCAGTACTTC,CSALGGWLERETQYF
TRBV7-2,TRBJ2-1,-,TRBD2,TGTGCCAGCAGCTTACCCCTAGCGGGGGGGCCGGATGAGCAGTTCTTC,CASSLPLAGGPDEQFF
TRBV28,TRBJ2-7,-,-,TGTGCCAGCAGTTTCCTAAGAGCCTACGAGCAGTACTTC,CASSFLRAYEQYF
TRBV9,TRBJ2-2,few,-,TGTGCCCGCCGCGCGCTGGGGGGGGGGCGCAACACCGGGGAGCTGTTTTTT,CARRALGGGRNTGELFF
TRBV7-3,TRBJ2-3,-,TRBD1,TGTGCCAGCAGCTTAGGGACAGGGGACCCCACAGATACGCAGTATTTT,CASSLGTGDPTDTQYF
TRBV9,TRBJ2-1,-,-,TGTGCCAGCAGCGTAGTTCCCGACAATGAGCAGTTCTTC,CASSVVPDNEQFF
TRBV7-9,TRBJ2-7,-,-,TGTGCCAGCAGCTTGATCGTCGACTCCTACGAGCAGTACTTC,CASSLIVDSYEQYF